Each of the 7 T cell receptor beta chains below was sequenced from the same sample in a study of Graves' ophthalmopathy and Graves' hyperthyroidism. The TCR beta CDR3 regions underwent amplification from RNA transcripts. First-round RT-PCR with HTBI primers preceded a second-round multiplex PCR. MiXCR, applied by TCRdb to the multiplex PCR reads, yields one record per CDR3 protein. The sample shows over a million distinct CDR3 sequences, approximately 35% of them seen only once. The sample comprised peripheral blood or thyroid tissue (not recorded which). The receptors originated from an adult man with Graves' hyperthyroidism.

This clonotype was seen ten or more times. V usage is TRBV7-2 and J usage is TRBJ2-7; D unresolved. CDR3 length equals 13 residues. Germline V gene sequence: CDR1 SGHTA, CDR2 FQGNSA. V lost 5 bases and J 3 bases, leaving 11 bases between the germline ends. CDR3 sequence reads: CASSLEVGYEQYF. The CDR3, as DNA: TGTGCCAGCAGCCTAGAAGTTGGCTACGAGCAGTACTTC.

The chain has TRBV12-3 or TRBV12-4 and TRBJ2-5; TRBD1 aligns across 7 bases. The length of the CDR3 is 17 residues. Germline trimming cut 2 bases from V and 0 bases from J; bases unmatched to any gene: 9. The CDR3 region has the DNA TGTGCCAGCAGTTTAAGAGGGGGCCCGGGTTACCAAGAGACCCAGTACTTC. Translation gives CASSLRGGPGYQETQYF.

In its sample, this clonotype was seen many times. The chain uses TRBV6-4 and TRBJ1-2; D gene uncertain. The V end lost 6 bases, the J end lost 3 bases, and 17 bases lay between the germline ends. CDR3 length: 15 residues. Germline lookup yields CDR1 MRHNA and CDR2 SNTAGT. CDR3 DNA sequence: TGTGCCAGCAGCCCTTCAAACCCTTGGGACTATGGCTACACCTTC. It translates to CASSPSNPWDYGYTF.

With regard to this clonotype: This is likely a read error, given that the CDR3 carries no conserved phenylalanine or tryptophan at its end. The limits of the CDR3 on the DNA are not certain, so only TCRdb's listed CDR3 is given. CDR3 loop: CSVARLAGAL. The chain couples TRBV29-1 to TRBJ1-1. The CDR3 totals 10 residues, both ends included. Germline CDR1 SQVTM, CDR2 ANQGSEA.

The chain is built from TRBV29-1 and TRBJ1-3; tentative D call: TRBD1 (5 bases). CDR1 and CDR2 (germline): SQVTM, ANQGSEA. V lost 6 bases, J lost 7 bases, and 13 bases lay in between. CDR3 length equals 12 residues. The CDR3: CSVWWGLNTIYF. The CDR3 nucleotides are TGCAGCGTGTGGTGGGGGTTGAACACCATATATTTT. The whole variable domain, filled in from reference TRBV29-1 and TRBJ1-3, reads SAVISQKPSRDICQRGTSLTIQCQVDSQVTMMFWYRQQPGQSLTLIATANQGSEATYESGFVIDKFPISRPNLTFSTLTVSNMSPEDSSIYLCSVWWGLNTIYFGEGSWLTVV.

The chain combines TRBV9 with TRBJ2-7; 11 bases map to TRBD2. V lost 7 bases to trimming and J lost 5 bases; unmatched junction nucleotides: 5. This CDR3 contains 13 residues. Germline lookup yields CDR1 SGDLS and CDR2 YYNGEE. For the CDR3, the DNA is TGTGCCAGCTTAACTAGCGGGAGACACGAGCAGTACTTC. This sequence encodes CASLTSGRHEQYF.

V and J are TRBV12-3 or TRBV12-4 and TRBJ1-1; 8 nucleotides line up with TRBD1. Trimming took 6 bases from V and 4 from J; bases not matched to a gene: 4. The CDR3 runs to 13 residues. The CDR3 reads CASRETGGTEAFF. The CDR3 nucleotides are TGTGCCAGCAGAGAAACAGGGGGCACTGAAGCTTTCTTT.